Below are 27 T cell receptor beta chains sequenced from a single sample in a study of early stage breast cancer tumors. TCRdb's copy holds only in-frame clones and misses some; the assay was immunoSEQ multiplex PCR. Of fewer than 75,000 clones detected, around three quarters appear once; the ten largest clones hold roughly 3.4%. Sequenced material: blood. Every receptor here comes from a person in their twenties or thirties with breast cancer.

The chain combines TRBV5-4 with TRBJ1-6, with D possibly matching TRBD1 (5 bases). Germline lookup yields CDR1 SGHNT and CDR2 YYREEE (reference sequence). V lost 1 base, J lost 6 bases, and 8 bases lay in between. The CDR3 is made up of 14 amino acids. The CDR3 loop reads CASSLQGGNSPLHF. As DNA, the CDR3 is TGTGCCAGCAGCTTGCAGGGCGGTAATTCACCCCTCCACTTT.

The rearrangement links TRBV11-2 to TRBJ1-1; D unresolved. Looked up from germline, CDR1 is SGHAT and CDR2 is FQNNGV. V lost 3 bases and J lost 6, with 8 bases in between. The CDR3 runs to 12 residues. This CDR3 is CASSFPRPEAFF. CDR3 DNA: TGTGCCAGCAGCTTTCCCCGCCCTGAAGCTTTCTTT.

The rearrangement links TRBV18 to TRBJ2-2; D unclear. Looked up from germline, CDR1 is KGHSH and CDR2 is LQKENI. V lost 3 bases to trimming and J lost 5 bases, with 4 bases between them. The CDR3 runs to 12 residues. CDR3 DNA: TGTGCCAGCTCACCGGTAACCGGGGAGCTGTTTTTT. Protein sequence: CASSPVTGELFF.

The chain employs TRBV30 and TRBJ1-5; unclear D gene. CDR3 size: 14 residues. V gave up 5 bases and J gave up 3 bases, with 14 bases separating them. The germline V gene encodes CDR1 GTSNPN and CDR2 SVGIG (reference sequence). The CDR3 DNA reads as TGTGCCTGGTCCAGCACGTCCCTCAATCAGCCCCAGCATTTT. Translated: CAWSSTSLNQPQHF.

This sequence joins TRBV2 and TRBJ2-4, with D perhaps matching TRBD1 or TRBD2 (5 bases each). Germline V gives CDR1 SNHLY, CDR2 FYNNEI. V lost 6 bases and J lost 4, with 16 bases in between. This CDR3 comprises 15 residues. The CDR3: CASSREGSGKNIQYF. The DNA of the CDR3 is TGTGCCAGCAGCCGCGAGGGGTCAGGGAAAAACATTCAGTACTTC.

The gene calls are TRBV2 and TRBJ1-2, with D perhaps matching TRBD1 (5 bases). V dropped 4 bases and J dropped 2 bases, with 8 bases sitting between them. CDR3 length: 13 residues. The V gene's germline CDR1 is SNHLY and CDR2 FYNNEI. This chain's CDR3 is CASSAGVNYGYTF. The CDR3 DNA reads TGTGCCAGCAGTGCGGGGGTAAACTATGGCTACACCTTC.

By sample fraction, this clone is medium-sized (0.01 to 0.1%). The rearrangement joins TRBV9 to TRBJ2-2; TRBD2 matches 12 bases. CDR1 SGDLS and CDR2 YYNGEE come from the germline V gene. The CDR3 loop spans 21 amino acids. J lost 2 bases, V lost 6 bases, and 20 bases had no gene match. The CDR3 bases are TGTGCCAGCACCGGTCTCCCCCCAGATACTAGCGGGAGGAGTAACACCGGGGAGCTGTTTTTT. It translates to CASTGLPPDTSGRSNTGELFF.

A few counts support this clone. The chain's CDR3 is CASSEGLADSLAKNIQYF. CDR3 nucleotide sequence: TGCGCCAGCAGTGAAGGACTAGCGGACTCGTTAGCCAAAAACATTCAGTACTTC. This chain connects TRBV10-1 to TRBJ2-4, with 10 bases that match TRBD2. The CDR3 extends over 18 amino acids. The germline CDR1 and CDR2 sequences are WNHNN and SYGVQD (reference sequence). Trimming took 3 bases from V and 0 from J; bases not matched to a gene: 8.

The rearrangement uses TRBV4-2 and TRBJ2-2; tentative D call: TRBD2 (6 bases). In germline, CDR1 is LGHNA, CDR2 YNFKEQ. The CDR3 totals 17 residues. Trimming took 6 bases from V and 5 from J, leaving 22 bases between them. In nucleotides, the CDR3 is TGTGCCAGCAGTTTCGAACTAGCAGGGCCGGGGACCGGGGAGCTGTTTTTT. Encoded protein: CASSFELAGPGTGELFF.

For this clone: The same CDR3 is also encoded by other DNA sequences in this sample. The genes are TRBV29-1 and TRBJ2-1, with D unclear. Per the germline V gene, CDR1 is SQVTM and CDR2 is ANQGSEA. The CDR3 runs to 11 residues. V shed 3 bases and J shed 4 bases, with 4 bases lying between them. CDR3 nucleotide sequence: TGCAGCGTTGAGCGGTACAATGAGCAGTTCTTC. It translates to CSVERYNEQFF.

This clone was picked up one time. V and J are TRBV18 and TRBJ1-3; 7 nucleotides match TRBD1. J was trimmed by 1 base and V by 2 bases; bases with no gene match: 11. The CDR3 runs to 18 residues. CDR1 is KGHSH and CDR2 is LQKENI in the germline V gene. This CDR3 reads CASSPRGYARGSGNTIYF. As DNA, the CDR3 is TGTGCCAGCTCACCAAGAGGATATGCCAGGGGGTCTGGAAACACCATATATTTT.

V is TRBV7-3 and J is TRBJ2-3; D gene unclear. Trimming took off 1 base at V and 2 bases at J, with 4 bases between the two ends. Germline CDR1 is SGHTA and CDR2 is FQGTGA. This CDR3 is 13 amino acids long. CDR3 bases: TGTGCCAGCAGCTTAATACCCACAGATACGCAGTATTTT. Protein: CASSLIPTDTQYF. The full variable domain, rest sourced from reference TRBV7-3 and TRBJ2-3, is GAGVSQTPSNKVTEKGKYVELRCDPISGHTALYWYRQSLGQGPEFLIYFQGTGAADDSGLPNDRFFAVRPEGSVSTLKIQRTERGDSAVYLCASSLIPTDTQYFGPGTRLTVL.

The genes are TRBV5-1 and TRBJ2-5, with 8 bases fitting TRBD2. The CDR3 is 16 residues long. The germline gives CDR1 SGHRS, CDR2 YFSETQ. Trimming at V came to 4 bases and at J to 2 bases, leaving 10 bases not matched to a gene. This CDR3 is CASSTATSGGQETQYF. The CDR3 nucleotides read TGCGCCAGCAGCACAGCCACTAGCGGAGGGCAAGAGACCCAGTACTTC.

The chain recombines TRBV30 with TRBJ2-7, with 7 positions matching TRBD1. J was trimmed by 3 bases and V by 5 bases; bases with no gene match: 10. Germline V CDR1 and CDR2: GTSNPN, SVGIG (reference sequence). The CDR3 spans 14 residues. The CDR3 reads CAWSDRPAVYEQYF. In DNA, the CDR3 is TGTGCCTGGTCGGACAGGCCAGCCGTCTACGAGCAGTACTTC.

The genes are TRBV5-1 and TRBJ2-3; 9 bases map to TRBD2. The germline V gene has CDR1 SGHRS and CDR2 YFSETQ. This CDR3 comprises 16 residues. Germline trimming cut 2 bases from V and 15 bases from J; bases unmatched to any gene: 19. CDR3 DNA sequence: TGCGCCAGCAGCTTCGGAGCGGGAGGCGGCCCGGGAGGGTATTATTTT. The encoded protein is CASSFGAGGGPGGYYF.

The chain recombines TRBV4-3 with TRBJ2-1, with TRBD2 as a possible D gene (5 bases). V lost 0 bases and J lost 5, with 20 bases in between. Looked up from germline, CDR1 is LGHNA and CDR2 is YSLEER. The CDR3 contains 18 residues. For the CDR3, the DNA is TGCGCCAGCAGCCAAGAATCCGGACTGCTACACCCAGACAATGAGCAGTTCTTC. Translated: CASSQESGLLHPDNEQFF.

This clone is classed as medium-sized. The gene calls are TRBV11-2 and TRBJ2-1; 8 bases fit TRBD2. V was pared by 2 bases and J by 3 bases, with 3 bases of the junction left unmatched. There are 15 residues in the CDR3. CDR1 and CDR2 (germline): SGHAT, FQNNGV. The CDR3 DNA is TGTGCCAGCAGCTTAATGAGCGGGGGCTACAATGAGCAGTTCTTC. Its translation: CASSLMSGGYNEQFF.

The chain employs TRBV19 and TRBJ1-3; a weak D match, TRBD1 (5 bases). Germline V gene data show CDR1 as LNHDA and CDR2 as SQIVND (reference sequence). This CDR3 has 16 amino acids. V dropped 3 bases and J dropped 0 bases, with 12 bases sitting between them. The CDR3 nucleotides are TGTGCCAGTAGTATCGAGGCGGGGGACTCTGGAAACACCATATATTTT. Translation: CASSIEAGDSGNTIYF.

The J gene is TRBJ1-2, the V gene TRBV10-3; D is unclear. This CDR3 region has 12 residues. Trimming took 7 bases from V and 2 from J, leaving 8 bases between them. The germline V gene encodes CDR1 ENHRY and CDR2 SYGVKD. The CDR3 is CAITPGNYGYTF. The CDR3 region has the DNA TGTGCCATCACTCCGGGGAACTATGGCTACACCTTC.

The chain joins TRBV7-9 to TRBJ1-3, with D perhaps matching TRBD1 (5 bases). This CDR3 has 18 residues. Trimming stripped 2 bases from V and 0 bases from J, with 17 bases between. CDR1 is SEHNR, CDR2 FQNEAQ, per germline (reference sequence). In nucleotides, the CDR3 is TGTGCCAGCAGCTTAAGTTGGGGCGACGGACGCTCTGGAAACACCATATATTTT. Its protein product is CASSLSWGDGRSGNTIYF.

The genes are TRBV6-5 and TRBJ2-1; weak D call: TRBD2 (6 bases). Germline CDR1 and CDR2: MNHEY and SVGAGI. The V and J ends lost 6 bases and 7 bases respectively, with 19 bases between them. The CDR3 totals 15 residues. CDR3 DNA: TGTGCCAGCAGCCCGTTTAAGCTAGCGAGAAATGAGCAGTTCTTC. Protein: CASSPFKLARNEQFF.

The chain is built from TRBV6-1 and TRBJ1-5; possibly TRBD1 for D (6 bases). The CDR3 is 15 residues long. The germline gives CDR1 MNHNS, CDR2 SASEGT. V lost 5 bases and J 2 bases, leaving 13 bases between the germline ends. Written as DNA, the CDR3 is TGTGCCAGCAGTATCGACAGGTTGGGCAATCAGCCCCAGCATTTT. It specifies CASSIDRLGNQPQHF.

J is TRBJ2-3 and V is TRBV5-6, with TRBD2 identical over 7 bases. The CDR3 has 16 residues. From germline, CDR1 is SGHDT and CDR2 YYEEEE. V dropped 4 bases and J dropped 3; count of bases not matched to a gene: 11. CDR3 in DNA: TGTGCCAGCAGCCATTTTAAGCGGGATATTACAGATACGCAGTATTTT. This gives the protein CASSHFKRDITDTQYF.

The CDR3 is CASSGGQDVPRREQYF. CDR3 in DNA: TGTGCCAGCAGTGGGGGACAGGACGTACCTCGGCGGGAGCAGTACTTC. The chain is built from TRBV27 and TRBJ2-7, with 8 bases that match TRBD1. This CDR3 comprises 16 residues. The ends lost 5 bases at V and 7 bases at J; junction bases unmatched: 16. Germline CDR1 is MNHEY and CDR2 is SMNVEV (reference sequence).

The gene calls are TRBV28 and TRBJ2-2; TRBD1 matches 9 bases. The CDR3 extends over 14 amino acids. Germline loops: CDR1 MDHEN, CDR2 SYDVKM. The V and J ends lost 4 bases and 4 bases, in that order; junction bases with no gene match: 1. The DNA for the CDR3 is TGTGCCAGCAGTTGGGACAGGGTCACCGGGGAGCTGTTTTTT. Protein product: CASSWDRVTGELFF.

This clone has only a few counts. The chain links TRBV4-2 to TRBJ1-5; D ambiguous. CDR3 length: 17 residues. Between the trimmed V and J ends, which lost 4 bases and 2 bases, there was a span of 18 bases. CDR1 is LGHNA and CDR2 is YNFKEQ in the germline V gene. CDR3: CASSPRERGWGNQPQHF. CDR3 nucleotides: TGTGCCAGCAGCCCCCGGGAACGGGGTTGGGGCAATCAGCCCCAGCATTTT.

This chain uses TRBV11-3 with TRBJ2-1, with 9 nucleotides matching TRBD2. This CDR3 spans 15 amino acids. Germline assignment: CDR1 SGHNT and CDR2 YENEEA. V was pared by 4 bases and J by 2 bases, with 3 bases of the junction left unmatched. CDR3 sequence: CASSSQREAYNEQFF. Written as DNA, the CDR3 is TGTGCCAGCAGCTCCCAGCGGGAGGCCTACAATGAGCAGTTCTTC.